Sequencing of this T cell receptor beta chain was carried out in a study of T cell responses to AZD1222 COVID-19 vaccine. Trimming removed 6 bases from V and 3 bases from J, with 14 bases in between. The CDR3 is 14 amino acids. The germline V gene encodes CDR1 SGHNT and CDR2 YENEEA. The protocol was immunoSEQ multiplex PCR, while the TCRdb copy is restricted to in-frame clones and leaves out a portion. The sample records some 140,000 clones, nearly 95% being singletons. Sequences were derived from peripheral blood, sampled on day 0 of AZD1222 vaccination. The rearrangement uses TRBV11-3 and TRBJ2-5, with D maybe TRBD2 (5 bases). This clonotype originated in an adult in good health. CDR3 in DNA: TGTGCCAGCAGTCGCGCCAGCGGTGAAGAGACCCAGTACTTC. Its protein product is CASSRASGEETQYF.